The 22 T cell receptor beta chains in this list originate from one sample, sequenced in a study of T-cell reconstitution after alpha-beta-depleted transplantation in children. As it was prepared, the TCRbeta library received unique molecular identifiers. TCRdb redid the calling of the PCR reads with MiXCR, one entry per CDR3 protein. The sample lists approximately 980,000 distinct CDR3 sequences; about 26% were seen once. The starting material was PBMCs, mostly from graft donor cells, obtained 360 days after TCRalphabeta/CD19-depleted stem cell transplant. The receptor source for this set is a boy younger than two who had a stem cell transplant for SCID, so the T cells may come from the graft donor.

This clonotype has a handful of counts. The V call is TRBV5-1, the J call TRBJ2-3, with D tentatively TRBD2 (5 bases). Looked up from germline, CDR1 is SGHRS and CDR2 is YFSETQ. The CDR3 length is 13 residues. Trimming took off 4 bases at V and 4 bases at J, with 10 bases between the two ends. The DNA of the CDR3 is TGCGCCAGCAGCGTAGAGGGATCAGATACGCAGTATTTT. Its translation is CASSVEGSDTQYF.

This clonotype occurred a few times. This chain links TRBV7-8 with TRBJ2-3; 8 bases map to TRBD1. CDR3 length: 16 amino acids. Germline CDR1 reads SGHVS; CDR2 reads FQNEAQ. J gave up 0 bases and V 3 bases, and 5 bases lay outside the gene matches. The CDR3 DNA is TGTGCCAGCAGCTTCCCGGACAGGGCTAGCACAGATACGCAGTATTTT. This translates into CASSFPDRASTDTQYF.

This chain uses TRBV4-1 with TRBJ2-4, with unresolved D. Germline lookup yields CDR1 MGHRA and CDR2 YSYEKL. The V end lost 1 base, the J end lost 8 bases, and 6 bases lay between the germline ends. The CDR3 length is 12 residues. CDR3 sequence (DNA): TGCGCCAGCAGCCAAGGACCCGACATTCAGTACTTC. It yields the protein CASSQGPDIQYF.

Only a few counts were recorded for this clonotype. The chain is built from TRBV12-3 or TRBV12-4 and TRBJ2-5; D possibly corresponds to TRBD1 (6 bases). CDR3 length: 13 amino acids. The ends were cut back, 5 bases at V and 3 bases at J, with 10 bases in the middle. CDR3: CASSRTVKETQYF. CDR3 coding DNA: TGTGCCAGCAGTCGGACAGTGAAAGAGACCCAGTACTTC.

This clonotype has at least ten counts. The chain has TRBV12-3 or TRBV12-4 and TRBJ2-3; 7 bases agree with TRBD1. With 5 bases clipped from V and 2 bases from J, the junction kept 7 bases outside the gene matches. The CDR3 has 15 amino acids. The CDR3 coding sequence is TGTGCCAGCAGTCGAGACAGGGTCTACACAGATACGCAGTATTTT. This sequence encodes CASSRDRVYTDTQYF.

This chain joins TRBV6-5 and TRBJ2-3; 7 nucleotides line up with TRBD2. Per germline, CDR1 MNHEY and CDR2 SVGAGI. Losses at the gene ends were 3 bases for V and 1 base for J; bases not matched to a gene: 1. The CDR3 runs to 14 residues. The DNA of the CDR3 is TGTGCCAGCAGTTATGGACTAGGCACAGATACGCAGTATTTT. Protein sequence: CASSYGLGTDTQYF.

This chain joins TRBV6-5 and TRBJ1-6; the D is unclear. The V gene lost 1 base and the J gene lost 8 bases, with 9 bases spanning the gap. The CDR3 extends over 14 amino acids. CDR1 is MNHEY and CDR2 is SVGAGI in the germline V gene. The CDR3: CASSYLAGDSPLHF. DNA for the CDR3: TGTGCCAGCAGTTACTTGGCCGGGGATTCACCCCTCCACTTT.

This chain connects TRBV11-2 to TRBJ2-7, with D unclear. CDR1 SGHAT and CDR2 FQNNGV come from the germline V gene. The CDR3 length is 15 residues. V lost 0 bases and J 1 base, leaving 10 bases between the germline ends. The CDR3 is CASSLDYAVSYEQYF. DNA of the CDR3: TGTGCCAGCAGCTTAGATTACGCAGTGTCCTACGAGCAGTACTTC.

Only a few counts were recorded for this clonotype. This chain connects TRBV20-1 to TRBJ2-7; TRBD1 agrees at 8 bases. This CDR3 region has 14 residues. Germline V gives CDR1 DFQATT, CDR2 SNEGSKA (reference sequence). V gave up 6 bases and J gave up 3 bases; unmatched junction bases: 10. The DNA of the CDR3 is TGCAGTGCCGCGGCCGGACAGGGTAACTACGAGCAGTACTTC. Its translation is CSAAAGQGNYEQYF.

The chain links TRBV6-1 to TRBJ1-5; possible D gene TRBD1, 6 bases. This CDR3 is 14 amino acids long. Trimming shortened V by 6 bases and J by 5 bases, and 14 bases separated the two germline ends. Germline V gene lookup returns CDR1 MNHNS and CDR2 SASEGT. CDR3: CASSLDRSDQPQHF. The CDR3 nucleotides read TGTGCCAGCAGCCTCGACAGGTCTGATCAGCCCCAGCATTTT.

This clonotype occurred many times. This chain joins TRBV4-3 and TRBJ2-3; 14 bases are a match to TRBD2. J gave up 6 bases and V 1 base, and 3 bases lay outside the gene matches. CDR1 LGHNA and CDR2 YSLEER come from the germline V gene. The CDR3 sequence is 16 residues long. CDR3 sequence: CASSQVTSGGEDTQYF. CDR3 sequence (DNA): TGCGCCAGCAGCCAAGTGACTAGCGGGGGGGAGGATACGCAGTATTTT.

V usage is TRBV7-2 and J usage is TRBJ2-3, with no clear D. V was cut by 3 bases and J by 2 bases, with 12 bases left in between. This CDR3 has 15 residues. The germline CDR1 and CDR2 sequences are SGHTA and FQGNSA. CDR3 sequence reads: CASSFTKLDTDTQYF. The CDR3 DNA reads as TGTGCCAGCAGCTTTACAAAACTTGACACAGATACGCAGTATTTT.

V is TRBV6-2 or TRBV6-3 and J is TRBJ2-1; TRBD2 matches at 8 bases. This CDR3 has 13 residues. V dropped 3 bases and J dropped 6; count of bases not matched to a gene: 1. Germline CDR1 reads MNHEY; CDR2 reads SVGEGT. For the CDR3, the DNA is TGTGCCAGCAGTTATGGGACTAGCAATGAGCAGTTCTTC. Protein product: CASSYGTSNEQFF.

The chain is built from TRBV6-2 or TRBV6-3 and TRBJ1-5; no clear D. V was pared by 6 bases and J by 2 bases, with 11 bases between. This CDR3 is built from 14 residues. Germline CDR1 MNHEY, CDR2 SVGEGT. CDR3: CASRESAGNQPQHF. The CDR3 bases are TGTGCCAGCAGGGAGTCGGCGGGCAATCAGCCCCAGCATTTT.

This clonotype was observed a handful of times. This chain uses TRBV3-1 with TRBJ2-5; 7 bases line up with TRBD2. V lost 6 bases and J lost 6; bases outside the gene matches: 10. CDR1 and CDR2 from the germline V gene are LGHDT and YNNKEL (reference sequence). The CDR3 loop spans 14 amino acids. The CDR3 DNA reads as TGTGCCAGCAGGTGGACTAGAAGCGTGCAGACCCAGTACTTC. This encodes CASRWTRSVQTQYF.

The chain joins TRBV4-1 to TRBJ2-1; the D gene is possibly TRBD2 (6 bases). Germline V gives CDR1 MGHRA, CDR2 YSYEKL. CDR3 length: 12 residues. V lost 0 bases, J lost 15 bases, and 12 bases lay in between. CDR3 in amino acids: CASSQDFQGLFF. The CDR3 coding sequence is TGCGCCAGCAGCCAAGATTTCCAGGGACTGTTCTTC.

This clonotype appeared once. The genes are TRBV20-1 and TRBJ2-3; D uncertain. Per germline, CDR1 DFQATT and CDR2 SNEGSKA (reference sequence). Trimming removed 6 bases from V and 0 bases from J, with 19 bases in between. The CDR3 is made up of 16 amino acids. CDR3 nucleotide sequence: TGCAGTGCCCCCTGGTTGGCTACCACTAGCACAGATACGCAGTATTTT. This codes for CSAPWLATTSTDTQYF.

CDR3 sequence: CASSLAWTSRNTGELFF. In nucleotides, the CDR3 is TGTGCCAGCAGCTTGGCTTGGACATCGAGGAACACCGGGGAGCTGTTTTTT. This chain links TRBV5-5 with TRBJ2-2; TRBD1 might be the D (5 bases). Between the trimmed V and J ends, which lost 0 bases and 1 base, there was a span of 13 bases. The CDR3 sequence is 17 residues long. Germline V gene sequence: CDR1 SGHKS, CDR2 YYEKEE (reference sequence).

This clonotype was seen a few times. This chain connects TRBV28 to TRBJ2-1, with 15 bases identical to TRBD2. CDR1 is MDHEN and CDR2 is SYDVKM in the germline V gene. V was clipped by 7 bases and J by 7 bases; unmatched bases: 11. The CDR3 contains 17 residues. Written as DNA, the CDR3 is TGTGCCAGCACCTTTCCTCGGGGGACTAGCGGGGGGAATGAGCAGTTCTTC. It is translated as CASTFPRGTSGGNEQFF. The full variable domain, rest sourced from reference TRBV28 and TRBJ2-1, is DVKVTQSSRYLVKRTGEKVFLECVQDMDHENMFWYRQDPGLGLRLIYFSYDVKMKEKGDIPEGYSVSREKKERFSLILESASTNQTSMYLCASTFPRGTSGGNEQFFGPGTRLTVL.

This rearrangement joins TRBV5-6 to TRBJ2-3; 10 nucleotides line up with TRBD2. The V segment lost 3 bases and the J segment 9 bases; nucleotides outside the gene matches: 13. CDR3 length: 16 residues. The V gene's germline CDR1 is SGHDT and CDR2 YYEEEE. CDR3 amino acids: CASSSPGLATGGTQYF. DNA for the CDR3: TGTGCCAGCAGCTCTCCGGGACTAGCGACTGGGGGGACGCAGTATTTT.

This clonotype was recorded a few times. The DNA for the CDR3 is TGCGCCAGCAGCCCATCCCCCGGGACAACCACAGATACGCAGTATTTT. Translated, it gives CASSPSPGTTTDTQYF. The chain has TRBV4-1 and TRBJ2-3; TRBD1 might be the D (6 bases). The germline V and J ends were trimmed by 4 bases and 2 bases, with 16 bases remaining between them. This CDR3 comprises 16 residues. The germline CDR1 and CDR2 sequences are MGHRA and YSYEKL.

This clonotype was counted only a few times. The chain has TRBV2 and TRBJ1-3; D unclear. Germline assignment: CDR1 SNHLY and CDR2 FYNNEI. Trimming took off 2 bases at V and 7 bases at J, with 6 bases between the two ends. The CDR3 totals 12 residues. The CDR3 here is CASSESSNTIYF. CDR3 DNA sequence: TGTGCCAGCAGTGAATCGAGCAACACCATATATTTT.